This TCR beta chain was obtained from a study of blood T cell repertoires in COVID-19. Background on the study: The study drew acute and convalescent COVID-19 samples from the United States, Italy and Spain.

In the original workflow: Amplifying reference gene primers gave estimates of nucleated cell counts. Assay used: immunoSEQ multiplex PCR; TCRdb lists only in-frame clones, some missing. Clonal size and the V and J genes are those of that table, whereas D and trimming came from the DNA. The sample records about 37,000 clones, around 90% being singletons. The ends were cut back, 5 bases at V and 6 bases at J, with 13 bases in the middle. Germline loops: CDR1 MNHNY, CDR2 SVGAGI (reference sequence). The CDR3 is made up of 14 amino acids. The receptor was isolated from a woman aged 30 to 39 in a cohort sampled during active COVID-19. The specimen sequenced was peripheral blood. The chain uses TRBV6-6 and TRBJ1-4; TRBD1 might be the D (6 bases). The CDR3, as DNA: TGTGCCAGCAGTCTAGACAGGAGTGATGAAAAACTGTTTTTT. Amino acid sequence: CASSLDRSDEKLFF.